The sequence of this TCR beta chain was determined in a study of T cells in Graves' hyperthyroidism and ophthalmopathy. There were TCR beta CDR3 regions amplified from RNA transcripts. Initially, a first-round RT-PCR of the TCR CDR3 employed the HTBI primer set. A single record per CDR3 protein comes from TCRdb applying MiXCR to the multiplex PCR reads. The table includes over 500,000 distinct CDR3 sequences, about 16% detected once. Overall study results and limits: In blood, most of the thyroid clonotypes expanded above 0.001 were also present.

Each person with ophthalmopathy scored at least 3 on the Clinical Activity Score, reached NOSPECS grade 4 or higher, and had been ill under 3 months. Diagnosis rested on symptoms, serum thyroxine and TRAb, thyroid ultrasound, and orbital computed tomography. Fresh 10 ml peripheral blood yielded PBMCs. In regard to this clonotype: Its antigen remains unknown.

This receptor was identified in a woman in her thirties with Graves' ophthalmopathy. Material: blood.

For the CDR3, the DNA is TGCGCCAGCAGCTTTTACCGGACAGGCGTAAGCAATCAGCCCCAGCATTTT. Its protein is CASSFYRTGVSNQPQHF. The chain uses TRBV5-1 and TRBJ1-5; 7 bases are shared with TRBD1. Per germline, CDR1 SGHRS and CDR2 YFSETQ. V lost 2 bases, J lost 1 base, and 9 bases stayed unmatched. The CDR3 loop spans 17 amino acids.